The next 14 T cell receptor beta chains were all read from a single sample in a study of cytomegalovirus exposure and HLA in healthy donors (dated by TCRdb to the late 2010s). Library construction relied on the immunoSEQ multiplex PCR assay. For the multiplex PCR, a mixture combining 60 forward primers for TCR Vbeta segments and 13 reverse primers for TCR Jbeta segments was used. The table comes from immuneACCESS by way of TCRdb, which keeps in-frame sequences with V and J called. Part of the clones is missing from these tables; in studies checked, under half for an unresolved V gene and the rest for unknown reasons. For this sample there are about 200,000 clones; approximately 81% appear just once. About 3% of the sample is taken by the ten largest. Sample: PBMCs. These receptors all stem from a man aged 25 to 40 in good health and CMV-seronegative.

The J gene is TRBJ2-3, the V gene TRBV2, with unresolved D. V was trimmed by 4 bases and J by 1 base, leaving 15 bases between them. Per germline, CDR1 SNHLY and CDR2 FYNNEI. The CDR3 covers 16 residues. DNA of the CDR3: TGTGCCAGCAGTGGACACAGTCTCTCCGGCACAGATACGCAGTATTTT. This codes for CASSGHSLSGTDTQYF.

The chain carries TRBV7-6 and TRBJ2-5, with 10 bases that match TRBD2. V lost 7 bases, J lost 4 bases, and 18 bases stayed unmatched. This CDR3 is 18 amino acids long. Germline V gene data show CDR1 as SGHVS and CDR2 as FNYEAQ. The DNA of the CDR3 is TGTGCCAGCACCGCTCAAGCGGCTAGCGGGGGAACTGGAGAGACCCAGTACTTC. This encodes CASTAQAASGGTGETQYF.

The chain couples TRBV18 to TRBJ1-2; D gene unclear. Germline CDR1 KGHSH, CDR2 LQKENI. The CDR3 runs 15 residues. Trimming removed 2 bases at V and 5 bases at J, with 15 bases between. The CDR3 region has the DNA TGTGCCAGCTCACCAGAACAACCTTACCCATATGGCTACACCTTC. Encoded protein: CASSPEQPYPYGYTF.

The rearrangement links TRBV7-9 to TRBJ2-3; TRBD2 matches at 12 bases. Germline V gene data show CDR1 as SEHNR and CDR2 as FQNEAQ (reference sequence). The CDR3 is made up of 18 amino acids. V shed 1 base and J 4 bases; nucleotides not matched to a gene: 9. The CDR3 region is CASSLGWTRLAGADTQYF. DNA of the CDR3: TGTGCCAGCAGCTTAGGATGGACCCGACTAGCGGGGGCAGATACGCAGTATTTT.

This chain joins TRBV28 and TRBJ1-5, with 7 positions matching TRBD1. The CDR3 sequence is 15 residues long. J was trimmed by 1 base and V by 3 bases; bases with no gene match: 3. Germline V gene sequence: CDR1 MDHEN, CDR2 SYDVKM. The CDR3, as DNA: TGTGCCAGCAGTTTGGCAGGGGGAAGCAATCAGCCCCAGCATTTT. Its translation: CASSLAGGSNQPQHF.

The CDR3 coding sequence is TGTGCCAGCGGAGACAGTCAAGAGACCCAGTACTTC. Its translation: CASGDSQETQYF. The chain recombines TRBV2 with TRBJ2-5, with D possibly being TRBD1 (5 bases). This CDR3 is 12 amino acids long. The V gene's germline CDR1 is SNHLY and CDR2 FYNNEI. V gave up 8 bases and J gave up 2 bases, with 9 bases separating them.

This rearrangement joins TRBV7-6 to TRBJ2-7, with 10 bases lining up with TRBD1. The CDR3 consists of 16 residues. The germline V gene encodes CDR1 SGHVS and CDR2 FNYEAQ. After removal of 7 bases from V and 5 bases from J, the junction contained 14 bases not matched to a gene. CDR3 nucleotides: TGTGCCAGCATCCAAGCGGCCGACAGGGGGCACAACGAGCAGTACTTC. Translated, it gives CASIQAADRGHNEQYF. Looking up the rest from reference TRBV7-6 and TRBJ2-7 gives the full variable domain: GAGVSQSPRYKVTKRGQDVALRCDPISGHVSLYWYRQALGQGPEFLTYFNYEAQQDKSGLPNDRFSAERPEGSISTLTIQRTEQRDSAMYRCASIQAADRGHNEQYFGPGTRLTVT.

The chain recombines TRBV2 with TRBJ1-2; D uncertain. The germline V gene encodes CDR1 SNHLY and CDR2 FYNNEI. The germline V and J ends were trimmed by 3 bases and 5 bases, with 10 bases remaining between them. The CDR3 length is 13 residues. The CDR3 here is CASSERTVYGYTF. The CDR3 DNA reads as TGTGCCAGCAGTGAGCGTACTGTATATGGCTACACCTTC. The full variable domain, in which reference TRBV2 and TRBJ1-2 provide the parts outside the CDR3, is EPEVTQTPSHQVTQMGQEVILRCVPISNHLYFYWYRQILGQKVEFLVSFYNNEISEKSEIFDDQFSVERPDGSNFTLKIRSTKLEDSAMYFCASSERTVYGYTFGSGTRLTVV.

This chain joins TRBV12-2 and TRBJ2-7; no check of the table's D call, TRBD1, against the DNA was made. TRBV12-2 is flagged as a pseudogene. The CDR3 has 17 residues. For the CDR3, the DNA is TGTGCAAGTCGCTCAGGGGGCGTTCGACTAGCAGTCTACGAGCAGTACTTC. Amino acids: CASRSGGVRLAVYEQYF.

The rearrangement links TRBV5-1 to TRBJ2-3; 9 bases map to TRBD1. Germline assignment: CDR1 SGHRS and CDR2 YFSETQ. The CDR3 runs to 16 residues. The trim removed 0 bases at V and 1 base at J, leaving 3 bases unmatched. CDR3 sequence (DNA): TGCGCCAGCAGCTTGGGGGACAGGGTCGGCACAGATACGCAGTATTTT. Amino acid sequence: CASSLGDRVGTDTQYF.

This clone was found a few times. One end of the junction varies from germline; a read error may be responsible. The genes are TRBV5-4 and TRBJ2-6; 12 bases map to TRBD1. This CDR3 region has 17 residues. Germline V gene lookup returns CDR1 SGHNT and CDR2 YYREEE (reference sequence). In DNA, the CDR3 is TGTGCCAGCAGGACCGGGACAGGGGGCGCTGGGGCCAGCGTCCTGACTTTC. Residues: CASRTGTGGAGASVLTF. Together with reference TRBV5-4 and TRBJ2-6, the CDR3 gives the full variable domain: ETGVTQSPTHLIKTRGQQVTLRCSSQSGHNTVSWYQQALGQGPQFIFQYYREEENGRGNFPPRFSGLQFPNYSSELNVNALELDDSALYLCASRTGTGGAGASVLTFGAGSRLTVL.

The gene calls are TRBV5-4 and TRBJ1-1, with D perhaps TRBD1 (5 bases). Germline assignment: CDR1 SGHNT and CDR2 YYREEE (reference sequence). Between the trimmed V and J ends, which lost 7 bases and 0 bases, there was a span of 10 bases. The CDR3 sequence is 13 residues long. In DNA form, the CDR3 reads TGTGCCAGCGCTCAGGGTCTGAACACTGAAGCTTTCTTT. Protein product: CASAQGLNTEAFF.

This clone occurred a few times. The rearrangement links TRBV5-1 to TRBJ2-2, with TRBD1 matching 8 bases. Germline V gene lookup returns CDR1 SGHRS and CDR2 YFSETQ. Trimming took 4 bases from V and 3 from J; bases not matched to a gene: 8. The CDR3 spans 16 residues. The CDR3 is CASSPGQGRDTGELFF. The CDR3 coding sequence is TGCGCCAGCAGCCCAGGACAGGGTAGGGACACCGGGGAGCTGTTTTTT.

The chain is built from TRBV7-8 and TRBJ2-3, with D perhaps matching TRBD1 (6 bases). V dropped 2 bases and J dropped 4 bases, with 13 bases sitting between them. CDR3 length: 15 residues. CDR1 and CDR2 (germline): SGHVS, FQNEAQ. The chain's CDR3 is CASSLMGADADTQYF. For the CDR3, the DNA is TGTGCCAGCAGCTTAATGGGGGCGGACGCAGATACGCAGTATTTT.